This TCR beta chain appears in the sequencing data of a study of T-cell reconstitution after alpha-beta-depleted transplantation in children. The CDR3 runs to 11 residues. Trimming at V came to 6 bases and at J to 3 bases, leaving 2 bases not matched to a gene. Germline CDR1 reads DFQATT; CDR2 reads SNEGSKA (reference sequence). Study-wide findings and caveats: From newly produced T cells came most of the T-cell counts and diversity one year after transplant.

Preparing the TCRbeta library involved the use of unique molecular identifiers. TCRdb redid the calling of the PCR reads with MiXCR, one entry per CDR3 protein. The sample holds 55,000 to 70,000 distinct CDR3 sequences, around 9.9% seen once. This clonotype is classed as medium-sized. Its antigen remains unknown. The rearrangement uses TRBV20-1 and TRBJ2-7, with TRBD1 matching over 7 bases. Sample: PBMCs, taken before TCRalphabeta/CD19-depleted stem cell transplant. The TCR sequence derives from a boy aged 10-17 years with acute myeloid leukemia, due to receive a stem cell transplant. The CDR3 sequence: CSATGVYEQYF. CDR3 DNA sequence: TGCAGTGCCACAGGGGTCTACGAGCAGTACTTC.